What follows describes a single T cell receptor beta chain. The data were taken from a study of blood T cell repertoires in COVID-19. Across the whole study: Sites in the United States, Italy and Spain provided acute and convalescent COVID-19 samples. PBMCs, B-cell-depleted T cells, or T cells provided the cDNA or gDNA that made up the material.

Seattle patient enrollment occurred during active infection, with longitudinal follow-up thereafter. CDR3 length: 17 residues. Germline V gene data show CDR1 as MGHDK and CDR2 as SYGVNS. The V and J ends lost 8 bases and 0 bases, in that order; junction bases with no gene match: 12. This table comes from immunoSEQ multiplex PCR, and its TCRdb copy is limited to in-frame clones, with some not included. The profile covers 60,000 to 85,000 clones, with 91% appearing a single time and roughly 7.3% taken by the ten largest. The chain recombines TRBV25-1 with TRBJ2-1; 8 nucleotides match TRBD2. The sequencing sample was made of peripheral blood. This receptor was obtained from a man aged 35 to 55 with COVID-19, enrolled during active disease. The CDR3 is CASGSGGAARSYNEQFF. CDR3 nucleotides: TGTGCCAGCGGCAGCGGGGGCGCCGCCCGCTCCTACAATGAGCAGTTCTTC.